Here is one T cell receptor beta chain with its context. Antigen specificity is unknown. Some clones are missing from TCRdb's copy, which holds only in-frame ones; the method was immunoSEQ multiplex PCR. This table holds 2 million to 2.5 million clones, 90% to 96% found once. Germline V lookup: CDR1 DFQATT, CDR2 SNEGSKA (reference sequence). This CDR3 region has 10 residues. Trimming removed 5 bases from V and 5 bases from J, with 5 bases in between. These data are taken from a study of shared clonotypes between healthy human individuals. Whole-study findings and limits: What naive subsets generally showed was a larger estimated richness than memory subsets showed. Large sequencing depth failed to make sorted-subset sequencing complete, rarefaction showed.

The sequenced sample was naive CD4+ T cells sorted from blood. This sample's subset: CD45RA+ positively selected. This TCR derives from a young man in good health. The gene calls are TRBV20-1 and TRBJ2-3; no clear D. The CDR3, as DNA: TGCAGTGCTTGGTTAGATACGCAGTATTTT. Its translation is CSAWLDTQYF.